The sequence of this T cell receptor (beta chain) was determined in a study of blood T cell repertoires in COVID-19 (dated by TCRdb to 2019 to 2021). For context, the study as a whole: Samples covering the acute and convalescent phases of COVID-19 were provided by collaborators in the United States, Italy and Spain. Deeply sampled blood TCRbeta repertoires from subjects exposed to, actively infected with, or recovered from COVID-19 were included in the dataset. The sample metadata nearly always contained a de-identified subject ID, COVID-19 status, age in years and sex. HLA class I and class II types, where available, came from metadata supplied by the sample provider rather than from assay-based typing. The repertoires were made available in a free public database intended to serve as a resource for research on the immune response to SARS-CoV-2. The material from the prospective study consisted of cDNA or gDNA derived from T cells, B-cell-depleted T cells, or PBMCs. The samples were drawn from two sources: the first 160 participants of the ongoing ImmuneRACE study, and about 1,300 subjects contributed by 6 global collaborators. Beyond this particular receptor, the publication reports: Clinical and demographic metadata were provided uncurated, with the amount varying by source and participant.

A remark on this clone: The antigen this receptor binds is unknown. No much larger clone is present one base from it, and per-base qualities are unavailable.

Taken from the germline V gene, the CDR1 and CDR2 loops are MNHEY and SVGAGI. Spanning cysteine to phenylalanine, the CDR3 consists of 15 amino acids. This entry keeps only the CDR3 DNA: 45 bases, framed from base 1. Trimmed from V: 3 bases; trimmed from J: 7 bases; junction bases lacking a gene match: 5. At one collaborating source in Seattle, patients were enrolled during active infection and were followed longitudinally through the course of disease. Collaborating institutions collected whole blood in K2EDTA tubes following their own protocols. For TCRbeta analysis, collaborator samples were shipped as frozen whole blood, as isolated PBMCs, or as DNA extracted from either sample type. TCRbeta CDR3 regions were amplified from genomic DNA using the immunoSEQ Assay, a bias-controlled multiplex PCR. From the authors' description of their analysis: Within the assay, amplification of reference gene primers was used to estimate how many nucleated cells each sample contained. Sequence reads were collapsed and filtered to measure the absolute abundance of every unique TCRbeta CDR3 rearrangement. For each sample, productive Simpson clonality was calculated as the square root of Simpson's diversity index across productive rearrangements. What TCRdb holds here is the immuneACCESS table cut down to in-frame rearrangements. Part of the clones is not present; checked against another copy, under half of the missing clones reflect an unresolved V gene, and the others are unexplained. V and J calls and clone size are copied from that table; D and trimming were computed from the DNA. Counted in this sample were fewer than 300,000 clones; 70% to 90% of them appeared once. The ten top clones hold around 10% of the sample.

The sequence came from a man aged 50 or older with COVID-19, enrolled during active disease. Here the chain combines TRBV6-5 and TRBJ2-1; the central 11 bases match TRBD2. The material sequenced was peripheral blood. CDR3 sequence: CASSYIAGGENEQFF. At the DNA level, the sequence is TGTGCCAGCAGTTATATAGCGGGGGGGGAGAATGAGCAGTTCTTC.